This T cell receptor beta chain was identified in a study of cytomegalovirus exposure and HLA in healthy donors. About the research overall: Assignment to the Caucasian-associated ancestry cluster applied to approximately 79% of the approximately 400 genotyped donors.

The study ran its PCR with 60 Vbeta and 13 Jbeta primers. Produced via immunoSEQ multiplex PCR; TCRdb's table is partial and in-frame only. The sample consists of about 80,000 clones, 70% to 85% of them appearing once. Broader study findings: Available immune exposure information was restricted to CMV serostatus only.

Trimming removed 2 bases from V and 0 bases from J, with 23 bases in between. This CDR3 region has 19 residues. Germline lookup yields CDR1 SGHRS and CDR2 YFSETQ. Remarks on this clone: Its target is unknown.

The chain carries TRBV5-1 and TRBJ2-5; weak D call: TRBD1 (6 bases). The receptor was derived from a man under 40 in good health and CMV-seronegative. Sequencing was performed on PBMCs. In nucleotides, the CDR3 is TGCGCCAGCAGCTTAGGCCCCAGGGGCCAGGGGACGTACCAAGAGACCCAGTACTTC. This gives the protein CASSLGPRGQGTYQETQYF.